The text below deals with one TCR beta chain. There is no known antigen for this receptor. No base quality values were provided; no much bigger clone lies one nucleotide off. The sample belongs to a study of glioma-infiltrating T cells after dendritic cell vaccination (dated by TCRdb to between 2015 and 2016). For context, the study as a whole: The cohort comprised around 15 glioblastoma patients from Phase I and II dendritic cell vaccination trials, 9 newly diagnosed and 6 with recurrent disease. Patients received three intradermal dendritic cell vaccine injections at biweekly intervals in the arm below the axilla. TCR sequencing metrics, including TIL content and tumor-blood repertoire overlap, were correlated with survival after dendritic cell vaccination. Tumor-infiltrating lymphocyte content was quantified and tumor and blood repertoires were compared in dendritic cell-vaccinated glioblastoma patients by deep sequencing of TCR beta CDR3 regions. To make the vaccine, monocyte-derived dendritic cells were cultured for 7 to 8 days with IL-4 and GM-CSF and then pulsed overnight with autologous tumor lysate. Between 2003 and 2012, patients were given autologous tumor lysate-pulsed dendritic cell vaccination.

The full study reports these points: Higher estimated pretreatment TIL content predicted longer time to progression and overall survival after dendritic cell vaccination. The cohort was small and heterogeneous, and full blood and tumor sets were available for few patients, with initial-recurrent tumor pairs available for even fewer patients. TCR clonality showed no direct relationship with survival, which suggests that a diverse polyclonal response may be important. The three-group TCR overlap response model was described as speculative and requiring prospective validation.

The CDR3 spans 19 residues, from the cysteine through the phenylalanine. Only CDR3 DNA is held: 57 bases, read in frame from base 1. The germline V gene gives CDR1 as LGHNA and CDR2 as YNFKEQ. Trimming leaves V shorter by 4 bases and J shorter by 1 base, with the junction holding 16 bases beyond the gene matches. Patients were selected on the basis of adequate residual fresh-frozen tumor tissue and more than two years of available survival data. None of the glioblastoma patients carried an isocitrate dehydrogenase mutation, although molecular status otherwise varied. PBMC were collected before vaccination, two weeks after the third vaccination, and at tumor progression if tumor progression occurred. The Qiagen DNeasy Blood extraction Kit was used to extract genomic DNA. Using the immunoSEQ assay, TCRB CDR3 regions were amplified from 1.5 to 2 micrograms of genomic DNA, or from all available DNA when less than that was on hand. For multiplex PCR, 60 forward primers for TCR V beta segments and 13 reverse primers for J beta segments were used. To estimate the number of reads per starting template, synthetic control templates were added to each sample at limiting dilution. Sequencing produced 87 bp reads on the Illumina HiSeq System. The authors processed their data as follows. To remove PCR and sequencing errors, closely related sequences were merged with a nearest neighbor algorithm. TCR overlap was measured as the percentage of unique tumor TCR beta sequences also present in the same patient's peripheral blood. This is the immuneACCESS table as TCRdb keeps it, with only in-frame sequences that have V and J called. A part of the clones is gone; compared with another copy, unresolved V genes explain less than half, and the rest is unexplained. That table is the source of V, J and clone size, and D and trimming were worked out from the DNA. Recorded for this sample are some 70,000 clones; about 76% of them occurred a single time. The ten largest clones capture 7.9% of the sample.

Material: blood, obtained before dendritic cell vaccination. This sequence originates from a human donor with glioblastoma. This chain is built from TRBV4-2 and TRBJ2-3, with TRBD2 matching 8 junction bases. The nucleotides read TGTGCCAGCAGCCCCTCCGGGGGGGGGCTTCTCCTACGCACAGATACGCAGTATTTT. This encodes CASSPSGGGLLLRTDTQYF.